These 3 T cell receptor beta chains originate from one sample sequenced in a study of shared clonotypes between healthy human individuals. Assay: immunoSEQ multiplex PCR; the TCRdb copy retains only in-frame clones and omits some. Among 550,000 to 850,000 clones listed, 55% to 80% were seen once. The sequenced sample was memory CD4+ T cells sorted from blood. As for subset: CD45RA-negative fraction. The receptors were sampled from a woman younger than 45 in good health.

DNA for the CDR3: TGCGCCGCAAGAGCGGGAGGACGCACCGGGGAGCTGTTTTTT. Translation gives CAARAGGRTGELFF. The chain employs TRBV10-2 and TRBJ2-2; 9 bases align to TRBD2. Germline loops: CDR1 WSHSY, CDR2 SAAADI. This CDR3 contains 14 residues. Germline trimming cut 11 bases from V and 4 bases from J; bases unmatched to any gene: 8.

V is TRBV18 and J is TRBJ1-6, with 7 bases matching TRBD1. The CDR3 consists of 15 residues. CDR1 KGHSH and CDR2 LQKENI come from the germline V gene. V shed 5 bases and J 10 bases; nucleotides not matched to a gene: 11. Here the CDR3 reads CASSTEGAEGSPLHF. In nucleotides, the CDR3 is TGTGCCAGCTCAACGGAGGGGGCAGAGGGGTCACCCCTCCACTTT. Full variable domain (outside the CDR3, taken from reference TRBV18 and TRBJ1-6): NAGVMQNPRHLVRRRGQEARLRCSPMKGHSHVYWYRQLPEEGLKFMVYLQKENIIDESGMPKERFSAEFPKEGPSILRIQQVVRGDSAAYFCASSTEGAEGSPLHFGNGTRLTVT.

The table lists this clone with a count of one. The J gene is TRBJ1-3, the V gene TRBV5-1; D remains ambiguous. Germline CDR1 is SGHRS and CDR2 is YFSETQ. The CDR3 is made up of 14 amino acids. The germline V and J ends were trimmed by 5 bases and 0 bases, with 9 bases remaining between them. In nucleotides, the CDR3 is TGCGCCAGCAGTGGGTTGTCCTCTGGAAACACCATATATTTT. Amino acid sequence: CASSGLSSGNTIYF.